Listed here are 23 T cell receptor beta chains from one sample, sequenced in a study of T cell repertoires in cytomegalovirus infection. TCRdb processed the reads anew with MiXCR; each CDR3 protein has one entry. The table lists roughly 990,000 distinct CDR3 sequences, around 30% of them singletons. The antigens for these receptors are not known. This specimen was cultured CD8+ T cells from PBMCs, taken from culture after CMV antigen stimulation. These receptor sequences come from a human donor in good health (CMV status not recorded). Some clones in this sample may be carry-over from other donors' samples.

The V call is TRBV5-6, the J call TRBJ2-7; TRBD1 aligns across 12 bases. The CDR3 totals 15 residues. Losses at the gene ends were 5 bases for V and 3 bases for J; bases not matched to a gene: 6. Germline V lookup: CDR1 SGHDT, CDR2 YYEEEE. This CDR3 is CASRFGTGGIYEQYV. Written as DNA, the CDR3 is TGTGCCAGCAGGTTCGGGACAGGGGGCATCTACGAGCAGTACGTC.

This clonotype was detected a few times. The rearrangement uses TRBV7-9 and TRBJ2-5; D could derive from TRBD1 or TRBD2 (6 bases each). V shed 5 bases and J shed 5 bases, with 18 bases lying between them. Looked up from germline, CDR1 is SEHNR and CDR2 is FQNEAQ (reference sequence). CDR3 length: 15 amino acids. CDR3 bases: TGTGCCAGCAGCCCCGTAGGGGGGTCCTGGGAGACCCAGTACTTC. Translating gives CASSPVGGSWETQYF.

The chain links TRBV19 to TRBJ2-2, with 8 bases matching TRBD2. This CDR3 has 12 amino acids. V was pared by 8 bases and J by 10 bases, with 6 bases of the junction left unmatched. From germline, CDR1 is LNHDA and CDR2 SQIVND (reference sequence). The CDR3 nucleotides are TGTGCCAGTCGGGGGGGTAGGTCGGAGCTGTTTTTT. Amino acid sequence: CASRGGRSELFF.

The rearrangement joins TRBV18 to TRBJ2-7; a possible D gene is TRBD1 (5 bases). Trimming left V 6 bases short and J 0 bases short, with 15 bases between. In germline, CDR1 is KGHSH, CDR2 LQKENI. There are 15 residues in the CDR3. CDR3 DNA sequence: TGTGCCAGCTCGCCCGGACATCGGAGCTCCTACGAGCAGTACTTC. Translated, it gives CASSPGHRSSYEQYF.

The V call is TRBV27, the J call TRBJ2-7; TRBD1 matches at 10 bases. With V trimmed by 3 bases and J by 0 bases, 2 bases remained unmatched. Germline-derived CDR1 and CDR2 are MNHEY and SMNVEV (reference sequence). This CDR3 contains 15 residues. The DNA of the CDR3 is TGTGCCAGCAGTTTGGGACAGGGGAACTCCTACGAGCAGTACGTC. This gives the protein CASSLGQGNSYEQYV.

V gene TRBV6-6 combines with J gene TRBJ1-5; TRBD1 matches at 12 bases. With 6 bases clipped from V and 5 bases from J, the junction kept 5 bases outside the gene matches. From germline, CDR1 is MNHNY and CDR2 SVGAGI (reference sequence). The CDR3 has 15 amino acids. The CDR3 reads CASRIGTGGDQPQHF. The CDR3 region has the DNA TGTGCCAGCAGGATCGGGACAGGGGGCGATCAGCCCCAGCATTTT.

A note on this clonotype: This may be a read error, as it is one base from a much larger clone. As DNA, the CDR3 is TGTGCCAGCAGCTTATCGTCAGGCTTCGATGAGCAGTTCTTC. It encodes CASSLSSGFDEQFF. The chain combines TRBV7-6 with TRBJ2-1, with D unclear. The V gene's germline CDR1 is SGHVS and CDR2 FNYEAQ. This CDR3 contains 14 residues. With 2 bases removed from V and 8 bases from J, the gap between germline ends came to 13 bases.

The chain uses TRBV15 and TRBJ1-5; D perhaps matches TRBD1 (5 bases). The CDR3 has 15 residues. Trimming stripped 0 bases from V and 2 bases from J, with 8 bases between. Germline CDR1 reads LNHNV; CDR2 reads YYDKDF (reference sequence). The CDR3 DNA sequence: TGTGCCACCAGCAGAGAGGGCAGGGGCAATCAGCCCCAGCATTTT. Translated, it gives CATSREGRGNQPQHF.

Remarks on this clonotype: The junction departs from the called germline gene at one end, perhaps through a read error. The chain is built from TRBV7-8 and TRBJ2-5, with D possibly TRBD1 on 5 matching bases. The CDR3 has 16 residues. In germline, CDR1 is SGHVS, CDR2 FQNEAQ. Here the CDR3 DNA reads TGTGCCAACAGCAAAACCCACCGGACACTCCAAGAGACCCAGTACTTC. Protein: CANSKTHRTLQETQYF.

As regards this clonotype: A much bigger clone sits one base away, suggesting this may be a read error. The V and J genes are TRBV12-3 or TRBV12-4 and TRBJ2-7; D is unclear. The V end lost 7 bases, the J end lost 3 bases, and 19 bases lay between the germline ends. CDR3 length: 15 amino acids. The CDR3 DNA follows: TGTGCCAGCAATTTCCCCACCCCGGCCCTCTACGAGCAGTACTTC. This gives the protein CASNFPTPALYEQYF.

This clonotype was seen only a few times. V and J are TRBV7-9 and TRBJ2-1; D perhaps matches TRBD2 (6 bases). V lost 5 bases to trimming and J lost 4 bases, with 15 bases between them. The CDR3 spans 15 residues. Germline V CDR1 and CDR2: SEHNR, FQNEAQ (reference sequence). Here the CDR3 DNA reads TGTGCCAGCAGCCCGAGGAGGGACGGATACAATGAGCAGTTCTTC. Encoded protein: CASSPRRDGYNEQFF.

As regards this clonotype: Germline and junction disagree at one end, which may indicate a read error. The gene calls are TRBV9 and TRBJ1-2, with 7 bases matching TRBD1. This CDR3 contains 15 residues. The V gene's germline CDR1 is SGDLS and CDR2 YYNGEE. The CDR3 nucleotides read TGTGTCAGCAGCGTAGGTGGGACAGAGAGTGATGGCTACACCTTC. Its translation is CVSSVGGTESDGYTF.

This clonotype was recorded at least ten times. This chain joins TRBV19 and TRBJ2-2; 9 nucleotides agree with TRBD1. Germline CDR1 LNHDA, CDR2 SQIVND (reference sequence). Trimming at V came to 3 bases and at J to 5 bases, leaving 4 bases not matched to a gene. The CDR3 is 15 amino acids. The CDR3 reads CASSMHRGRTGELFF. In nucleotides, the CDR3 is TGTGCCAGTAGTATGCACAGGGGGCGTACCGGGGAGCTGTTTTTT.

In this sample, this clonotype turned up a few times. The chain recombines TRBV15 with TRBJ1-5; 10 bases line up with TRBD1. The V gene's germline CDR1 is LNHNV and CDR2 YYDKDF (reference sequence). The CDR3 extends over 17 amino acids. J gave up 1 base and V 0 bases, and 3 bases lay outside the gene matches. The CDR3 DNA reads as TGTGCCACCAGCAGAGAGGGGACAGGGGTGAGCAATCAGCCCCAGCATTTT. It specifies CATSREGTGVSNQPQHF.

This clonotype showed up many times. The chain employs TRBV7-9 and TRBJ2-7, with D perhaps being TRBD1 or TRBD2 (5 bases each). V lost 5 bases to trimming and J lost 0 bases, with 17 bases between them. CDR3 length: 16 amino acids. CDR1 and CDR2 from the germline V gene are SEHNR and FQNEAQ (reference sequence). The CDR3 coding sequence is TGTGCCAGCAGCACCGCCGGGACGGAAAGCTCCTACGAGCAGTACGTC. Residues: CASSTAGTESSYEQYV.

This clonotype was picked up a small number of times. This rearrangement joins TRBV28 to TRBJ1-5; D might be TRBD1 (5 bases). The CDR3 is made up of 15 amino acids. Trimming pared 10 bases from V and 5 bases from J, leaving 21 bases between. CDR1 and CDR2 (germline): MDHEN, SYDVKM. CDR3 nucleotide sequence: TGTGCCACCATCAGTTTATCGGACATCTATCAGCCCCAGCATTTT. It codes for CATISLSDIYQPQHF.

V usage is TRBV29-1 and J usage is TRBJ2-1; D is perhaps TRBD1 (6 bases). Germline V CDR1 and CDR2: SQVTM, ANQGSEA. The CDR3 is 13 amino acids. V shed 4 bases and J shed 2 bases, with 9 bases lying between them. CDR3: CSVVGQTYNEQFF. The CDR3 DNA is TGCAGCGTTGTAGGACAGACCTACAATGAGCAGTTCTTC.

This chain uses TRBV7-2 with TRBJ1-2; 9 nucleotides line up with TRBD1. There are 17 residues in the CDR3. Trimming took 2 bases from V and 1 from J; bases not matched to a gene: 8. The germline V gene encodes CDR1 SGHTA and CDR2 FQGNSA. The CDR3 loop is CASSLMGQGAYNYGYTF. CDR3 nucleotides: TGTGCCAGCAGCTTAATGGGACAGGGTGCTTATAACTATGGCTACACCTTC.

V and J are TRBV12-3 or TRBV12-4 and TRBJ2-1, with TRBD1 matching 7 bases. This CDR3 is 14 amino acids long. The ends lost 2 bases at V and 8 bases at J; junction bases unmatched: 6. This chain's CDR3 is CASSLLQGWDEQFF. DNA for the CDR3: TGTGCCAGCAGTTTACTACAGGGGTGGGATGAGCAGTTCTTC.

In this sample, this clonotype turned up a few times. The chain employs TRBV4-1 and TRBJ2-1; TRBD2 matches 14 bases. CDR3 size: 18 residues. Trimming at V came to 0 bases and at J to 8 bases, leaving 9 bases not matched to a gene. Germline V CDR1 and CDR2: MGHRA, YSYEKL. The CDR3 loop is CASSQETSGGAVLDEQFF. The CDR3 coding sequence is TGCGCCAGCAGCCAAGAGACTAGCGGGGGGGCTGTGTTAGATGAGCAGTTCTTC.

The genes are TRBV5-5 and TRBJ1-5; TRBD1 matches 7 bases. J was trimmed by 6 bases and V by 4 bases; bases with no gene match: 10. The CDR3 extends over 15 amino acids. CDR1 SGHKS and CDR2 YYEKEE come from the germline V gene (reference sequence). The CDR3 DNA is TGTGCCAGCAGCCTCGGACAGGCATTGGGTCAGCCCCAGCATTTT. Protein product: CASSLGQALGQPQHF.

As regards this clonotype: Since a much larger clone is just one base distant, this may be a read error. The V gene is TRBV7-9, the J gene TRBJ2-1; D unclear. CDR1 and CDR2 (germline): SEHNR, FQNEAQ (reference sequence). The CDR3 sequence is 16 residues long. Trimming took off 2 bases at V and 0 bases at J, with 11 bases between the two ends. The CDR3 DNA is TGTGCCAGCAGCTTAAAGGAACCGAGCTCCTACAATGAGCAGTTCTTC. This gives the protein CASSLKEPSSYNEQFF.

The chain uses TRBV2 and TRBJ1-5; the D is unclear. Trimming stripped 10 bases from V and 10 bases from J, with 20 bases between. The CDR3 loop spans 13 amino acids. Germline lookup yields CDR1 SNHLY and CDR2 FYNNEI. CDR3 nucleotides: TGTGCCATCCAAGGACGGAATGGCCAACCCCAGCATTTT. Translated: CAIQGRNGQPQHF. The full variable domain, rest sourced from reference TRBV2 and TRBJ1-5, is EPEVTQTPSHQVTQMGQEVILRCVPISNHLYFYWYRQILGQKVEFLVSFYNNEISEKSEIFDDQFSVERPDGSNFTLKIRSTKLEDSAMYFCAIQGRNGQPQHFGDGTRLSIL.